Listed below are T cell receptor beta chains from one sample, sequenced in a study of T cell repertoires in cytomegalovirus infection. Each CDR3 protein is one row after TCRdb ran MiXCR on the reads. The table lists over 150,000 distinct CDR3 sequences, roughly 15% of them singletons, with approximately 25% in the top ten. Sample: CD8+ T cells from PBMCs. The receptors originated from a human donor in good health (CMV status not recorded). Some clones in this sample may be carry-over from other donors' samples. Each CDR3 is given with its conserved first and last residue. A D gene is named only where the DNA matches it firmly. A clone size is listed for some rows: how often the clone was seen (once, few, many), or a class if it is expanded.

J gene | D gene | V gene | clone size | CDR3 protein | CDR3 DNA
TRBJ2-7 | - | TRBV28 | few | CASSSGRGAESYEQYF | TGTGCCAGCAGTTCAGGGCGGGGCGCAGAGTCCTACGAGCAGTACTTC
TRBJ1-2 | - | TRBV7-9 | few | CASSYLRGRYGYTF | TGTGCCAGCAGCTACCTAAGGGGACGATATGGCTACACCTTC
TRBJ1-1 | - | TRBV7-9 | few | CASSDALPYPEAFF | TGTGCCAGCAGCGACGCCCTTCCTTATCCTGAAGCTTTCTTT
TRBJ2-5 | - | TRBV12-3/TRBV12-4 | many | CASRSGLGETETQYF | TGTGCCAGCCGAAGCGGTCTGGGGGAGACAGAGACCCAGTACTTC
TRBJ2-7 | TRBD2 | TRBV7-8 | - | CASSLGASGGSPEQYF | TGTGCCAGCAGCTTAGGGGCTAGCGGGGGGTCCCCTGAGCAGTACTTC
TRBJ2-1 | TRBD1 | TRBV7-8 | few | CASSLSRGTGMSSYNEQFF | TGTGCCAGCAGCTTATCTAGGGGGACAGGAATGAGCTCCTACAATGAGCAGTTCTTC
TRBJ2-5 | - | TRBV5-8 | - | CASSFGAAIAETQYF | TGTGCCAGCAGCTTTGGGGCGGCCATTGCAGAGACCCAGTACTTC
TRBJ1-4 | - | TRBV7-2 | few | CASSLKGFNEKLFF | TGTGCCAGCAGCTTAAAGGGGTTCAATGAAAAACTGTTTTTT
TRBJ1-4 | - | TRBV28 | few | CASSYPFSRDEKPFF | TGTGCCAGCAGTTACCCTTTCTCGCGAGATGAAAAACCGTTTTTT
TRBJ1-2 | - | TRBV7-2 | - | CASSHAVNYGYTF | TGTGCCAGCAGCCATGCGGTGAACTATGGCTACACCTTC
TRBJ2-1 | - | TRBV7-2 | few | CASSPEAGETLGEQFF | TGTGCCAGCAGCCCCGAGGCAGGGGAGACCCTCGGGGAGCAGTTCTTC
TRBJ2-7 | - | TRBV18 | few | CASSPTPTPYEQYF | TGTGCCAGCTCACCAACACCCACCCCCTACGAGCAGTACTTC
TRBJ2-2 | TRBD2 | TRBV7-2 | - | CASAGGRGELFF | TGTGCCAGCGCGGGGGGCCGCGGGGAGCTGTTTTTT
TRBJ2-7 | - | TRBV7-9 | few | CASSYGLYEQYF | TGTGCCAGCAGCTACGGATTATACGAGCAGTACTTC
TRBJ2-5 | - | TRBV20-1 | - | CSARDPAGGTQYF | TGCAGTGCTAGAGATCCTGCTGGGGGTACCCAGTACTTC
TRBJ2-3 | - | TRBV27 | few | CASIGGLDTQYF | TGTGCCAGCATCGGAGGTCTTGATACGCAGTATTTT
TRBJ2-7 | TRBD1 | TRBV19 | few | CASRTDRNEQYF | TGTGCCAGTAGAACGGACAGGAACGAGCAGTACTTC
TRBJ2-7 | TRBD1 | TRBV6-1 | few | CASSSDPGQTPSYEQYF | TGTGCCAGCAGTTCCGACCCGGGACAGACACCATCCTACGAGCAGTACTTC
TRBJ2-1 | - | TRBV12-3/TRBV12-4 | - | CASSPSKVSYNEQFF | TGTGCCAGCAGCCCCTCCAAGGTTTCCTACAATGAGCAGTTCTTC
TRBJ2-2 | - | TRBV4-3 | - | CASSQDKSGRRAGELFF | TGCGCCAGCAGCCAAGATAAGTCCGGTAGGAGAGCCGGGGAGCTGTTTTTT
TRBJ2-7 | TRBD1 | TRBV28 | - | CASRRGPAYEQYF | TGTGCCAGCAGGAGGGGGCCCGCCTACGAGCAGTACTTC
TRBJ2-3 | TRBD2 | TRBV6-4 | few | CASPAGNLADTQYF | TGTGCCAGTCCAGCGGGGAACCTTGCTGATACGCAGTATTTT
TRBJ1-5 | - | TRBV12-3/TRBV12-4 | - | CASRQGGQPQHF | TGTGCCAGCAGACAGGGAGGTCAGCCCCAGCATTTT
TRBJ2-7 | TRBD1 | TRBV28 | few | CASSPDRGKDEQYF | TGTGCCAGCAGCCCGGACAGGGGAAAAGACGAGCAGTACTTC
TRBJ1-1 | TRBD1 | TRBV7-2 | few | CASSPGTGAGFF | TGTGCCAGCAGCCCCGGGACAGGGGCGGGTTTCTTT
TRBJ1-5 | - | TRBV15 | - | CATSRGRYNQPQHF | TGTGCCACCAGCAGGGGACGGTACAATCAGCCCCAGCATTTT
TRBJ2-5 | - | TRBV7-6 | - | CASSLGVGVETQYF | TGTGCCAGCAGCTTAGGAGTCGGTGTTGAGACCCAGTACTTC
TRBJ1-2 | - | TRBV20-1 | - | CSPHLTDRAYYTF | TGCAGTCCCCACCTTACGGACAGAGCTTACTACACCTTC
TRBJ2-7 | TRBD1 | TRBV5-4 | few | CASSLGDRDYEQYF | TGTGCCAGCAGCTTGGGGGACAGGGACTACGAGCAGTACTTC
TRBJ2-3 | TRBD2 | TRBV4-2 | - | CASSPPGLAGGDTQYF | TGTGCCAGCAGCCCGCCCGGCCTAGCGGGGGGGGATACGCAGTATTTT
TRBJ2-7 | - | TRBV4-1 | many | CASSQEPGGPEQYF | TGCGCCAGCAGCCAAGAGCCCGGGGGGCCGGAGCAGTACTTC
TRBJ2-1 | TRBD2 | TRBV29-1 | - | CSVEDQMRGGYNEQFF | TGCAGCGTTGAAGATCAGATGCGGGGGGGCTACAATGAGCAGTTCTTC
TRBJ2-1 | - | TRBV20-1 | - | CSARDLEGPVSYNEQFF | TGCAGTGCTAGAGATCTAGAGGGTCCCGTATCCTACAATGAGCAGTTCTTC
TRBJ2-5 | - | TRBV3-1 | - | CASSQGSGGMETQYF | TGTGCCAGCAGCCAAGGTTCCGGGGGCATGGAGACCCAGTACTTC
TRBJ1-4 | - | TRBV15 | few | CATTRTNEKLFF | TGTGCCACCACCAGGACTAATGAAAAACTGTTTTTT
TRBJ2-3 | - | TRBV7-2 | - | CASSRDGGTDTQYF | TGTGCCAGCAGCCGGGATGGAGGCACAGATACGCAGTATTTT
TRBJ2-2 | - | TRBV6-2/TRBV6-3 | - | CASSRDDFGELFF | TGTGCCAGCAGCCGGGATGATTTCGGGGAGCTGTTTTTT
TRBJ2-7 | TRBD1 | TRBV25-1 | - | CASSFPGQPYEQYF | TGTGCCAGCAGTTTCCCGGGACAGCCATACGAGCAGTACTTC
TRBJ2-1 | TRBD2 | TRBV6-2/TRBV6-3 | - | CASRPLAGADEQFF | TGTGCCAGCAGACCGCTAGCGGGGGCCGATGAGCAGTTCTTC
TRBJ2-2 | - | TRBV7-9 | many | CASSLVGDTGELFF | TGTGCCAGCAGCTTAGTAGGGGACACCGGGGAGCTGTTTTTT
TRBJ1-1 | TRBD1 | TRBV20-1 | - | CSAREAFTGVTEAFF | TGCAGTGCTAGAGAGGCATTCACAGGGGTCACTGAAGCTTTCTTT
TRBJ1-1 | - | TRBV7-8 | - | CASWIDRTSVGAFF | TGTGCCAGCTGGATTGACAGGACATCGGTTGGAGCTTTCTTT
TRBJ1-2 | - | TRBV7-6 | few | CASSERQAKDGYTF | TGTGCCAGCAGCGAGCGACAGGCCAAAGATGGCTACACCTTC
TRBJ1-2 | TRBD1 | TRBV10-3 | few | CAISEPTGASGYGYTF | TGTGCCATCAGTGAACCTACAGGGGCTTCTGGGTATGGCTACACCTTC
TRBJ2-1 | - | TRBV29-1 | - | CSVVGDGYNEQFF | TGCAGCGTTGTGGGGGACGGTTACAATGAGCAGTTCTTC
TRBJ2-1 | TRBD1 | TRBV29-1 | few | CSVAPGTGGFNEQFF | TGCAGCGTCGCCCCCGGGACAGGGGGGTTCAATGAGCAGTTCTTC
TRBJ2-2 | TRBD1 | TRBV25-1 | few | CASSKEQGYTGELFF | TGTGCCAGCAGTAAAGAACAGGGGTACACCGGGGAGCTGTTTTTT
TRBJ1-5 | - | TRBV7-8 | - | CASSQSTRGGNQPQHF | TGTGCCAGCAGCCAATCGACAAGGGGAGGTAATCAGCCCCAGCATTTT
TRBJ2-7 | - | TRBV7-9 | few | CASSLQSYEQYF | TGTGCCAGCAGCCTGCAGTCCTACGAGCAGTACTTC
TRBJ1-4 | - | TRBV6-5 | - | CASSLDLYLVNEKLFF | TGTGCCAGCAGTTTGGACCTCTATTTGGTGAATGAAAAACTGTTTTTT
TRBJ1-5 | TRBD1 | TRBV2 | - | CASGGQGANQPQHF | TGTGCCAGCGGAGGACAGGGGGCCAATCAGCCCCAGCATTTT